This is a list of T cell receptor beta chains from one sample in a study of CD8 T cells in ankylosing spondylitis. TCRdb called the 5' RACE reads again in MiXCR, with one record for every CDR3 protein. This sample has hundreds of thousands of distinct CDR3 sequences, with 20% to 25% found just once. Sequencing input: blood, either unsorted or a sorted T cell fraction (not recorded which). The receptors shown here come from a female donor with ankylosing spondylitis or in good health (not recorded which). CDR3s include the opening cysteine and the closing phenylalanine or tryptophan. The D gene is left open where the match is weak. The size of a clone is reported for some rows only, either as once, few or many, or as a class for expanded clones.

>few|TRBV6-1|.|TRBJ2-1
TGTGCCAGCAAGACCCTTACCTCCTACAATGAGCAGTTCTTC
CASKTLTSYNEQFF
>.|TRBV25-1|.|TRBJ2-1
TGTGCCAGCAGTGACCCGGGACATATGGCAGGGGAGCAGTTCTTC
CASSDPGHMAGEQFF
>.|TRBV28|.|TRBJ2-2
TGTGCCAGCAGTTTATTGGGGTTCACGAACACCGGGGAGCTGTTTTTT
CASSLLGFTNTGELFF
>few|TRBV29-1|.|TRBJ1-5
TGCAGCGTGGCGAGGGGGAGTAATCAGCCCCAGCATTTT
CSVARGSNQPQHF
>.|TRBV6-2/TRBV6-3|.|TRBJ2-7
TGTGCCAGCAGTCGCGACAGACATATCTACGAGCAGTACTTC
CASSRDRHIYEQYF
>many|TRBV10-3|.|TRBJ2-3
TGTGCCATCAGAGAGGGTGAAACGCAGTATTTT
CAIREGETQYF
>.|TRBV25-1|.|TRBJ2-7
TGTGCCAGCTCCGGGGCGAGTTTTGGGGGCTACGAGCAGTACTTC
CASSGASFGGYEQYF
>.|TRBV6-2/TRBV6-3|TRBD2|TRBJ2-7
TGTGCCAGCAGTTACTCGAGAGCGGGACCGACCTACGAGCAGTACTTC
CASSYSRAGPTYEQYF
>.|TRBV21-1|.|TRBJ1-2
TGTGCCAGCAGCCGGGGGTGGGGCCGGGACTATGGCTACACCTTC
CASSRGWGRDYGYTF
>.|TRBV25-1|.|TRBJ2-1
TGTGCCAGCAGTGAACCGGGCGAGCGTAAGGGCGAGCAGTTCTTC
CASSEPGERKGEQFF
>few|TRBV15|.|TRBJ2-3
TGTGCCACCAGCAGAGATAAAGCGGACCTGGGGGATACGCAGTATTTT
CATSRDKADLGDTQYF
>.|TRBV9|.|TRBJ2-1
TGTGCCAGCAGCGTAGCTATCCGCTCCTACAATGAGCAGTTCTTC
CASSVAIRSYNEQFF
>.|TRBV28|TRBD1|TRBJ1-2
TGTGCCAGCAGTTTAATCAACAGGGGACGGGGCTACACCTTC
CASSLINRGRGYTF
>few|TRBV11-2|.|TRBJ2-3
TGTGCCAGCAGCTTCGTCGGGGATACGCAGTATTTT
CASSFVGDTQYF
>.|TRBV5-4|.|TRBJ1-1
TGTGCCAGCAGCTTTTTGAAGGACACTGAAGCTTTCTTT
CASSFLKDTEAFF
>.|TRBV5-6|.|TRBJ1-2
TGTGCCAGCAGCTTCTCCGGGCGGGGCATCGGCTATGGCTACACCTTC
CASSFSGRGIGYGYTF
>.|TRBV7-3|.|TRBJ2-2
TGTGCCAGCAGCGAAACTTATGACGGGGAGCTGTTTTTT
CASSETYDGELFF
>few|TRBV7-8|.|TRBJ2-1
TGTGCCAGCAGCTTAGCAATTGGGCTAGCTGCTGAGCAGTTCTTC
CASSLAIGLAAEQFF